The clone carrying this TCR beta chain was found a few times. Antigen unknown. The record originates from a study of OX40 agonist ivuxolimab in advanced cancers. Study information: Patients got intravenous ivuxolimab at 0.01 to 10 mg/kg every 2 weeks. Patients receiving dose escalation had hepatocellular carcinoma, melanoma, renal cell or head and neck cancer.

Findings of the study overall: The 0.1-3.0 mg/kg partial responders had among the lowest clonal expansion. No antigen was identified for the clonally expanded peripheral T cells.

Sequencing was performed with immunoSEQ multiplex PCR; in TCRdb, only in-frame clones are kept and a portion is missing. Of 65,000 to 80,000 clones listed, about 83% are singletons. Germline CDR1 and CDR2: MNHEY and SMNVEV (reference sequence). CDR3 length: 18 amino acids. V shed 3 bases, J shed 3 bases, and the junction held 14 bases outside the gene matches. The material sequenced was CD4+ or CD8+ T cells sorted from blood, taken in a trial of the OX40 agonist ivuxolimab. The J gene is TRBJ2-7, the V gene TRBV27; 10 nucleotides align to TRBD1. This clonotype was obtained from an adult with an advanced solid tumor such as melanoma, head and neck, liver or kidney cancer. The chain's CDR3 is CASSFRPSGTGEHYEQYF. CDR3 sequence (DNA): TGTGCCAGCAGTTTTAGACCCTCCGGGACAGGGGAACACTACGAGCAGTACTTC.